Below are 13 T cell receptor beta chains sequenced from a single sample in a study of T cells in Graves' hyperthyroidism and ophthalmopathy (dated by TCRdb to the late 2010s). Library preparation used multiplex PCR. Sequencing took place on an Illumina HiSeq 2000. TCR beta CDR3 regions were amplified from RNA transcripts. The TCR CDR3 was subjected to a first round of RT-PCR using the HTBI primer set and the Qiagen OneStep RT-PCR kit. TCRdb redid the processing of the public reads, applying fastp at Q25 and MiXCR, and retained in-frame beta chains. A single entry per CDR3 protein holds the most common genes and DNA from its merged rows. This sample lists about 400,000 distinct CDR3 sequences; roughly 13% were detected once. The top ten constitute 5.3% of the sample. Sequenced material: blood. The receptor set was obtained from a woman aged 18-29 years with Graves' hyperthyroidism.

This clonotype was seen a few times. The genes are TRBV4-1 and TRBJ2-1; 11 bases map to TRBD1. Germline trimming cut 3 bases from V and 5 bases from J; bases unmatched to any gene: 6. The CDR3 runs 16 residues. In germline, CDR1 is MGHRA, CDR2 YSYEKL. The CDR3 nucleotides are TGCGCCAGCAGCCAGGATGGACAGGGGGCCCACAATGAGCAGTTCTTC. Translated, it gives CASSQDGQGAHNEQFF.

This clonotype was detected many times. The chain links TRBV20-1 to TRBJ2-1; 11 bases fit TRBD2. This CDR3 has 17 amino acids. V lost 6 bases and J lost 2; bases outside the gene matches: 12. The germline V gene encodes CDR1 DFQATT and CDR2 SNEGSKA (reference sequence). The CDR3 spells CSAPSRLAGGTYNEQFF. Written as DNA, the CDR3 is TGCAGTGCCCCTAGCAGGCTAGCGGGAGGAACCTACAATGAGCAGTTCTTC.

The rearrangement links TRBV4-1 to TRBJ1-1; D remains ambiguous. The germline V and J ends were trimmed by 4 bases and 9 bases, with 18 bases remaining between them. This CDR3 spans 14 amino acids. Germline values: CDR1 MGHRA, CDR2 YSYEKL. The CDR3 DNA sequence: TGCGCCAGCAGCCGGGTTCCCGGGGAGGGCAAAGCTTTCTTT. Translated, it gives CASSRVPGEGKAFF.

This clonotype has ten or more counts. V gene TRBV4-3 combines with J gene TRBJ2-7; 8 nucleotides align to TRBD1. Germline loops: CDR1 LGHNA, CDR2 YSLEER. Losses at the gene ends were 4 bases for V and 3 bases for J; bases not matched to a gene: 2. The CDR3 spans 13 residues. DNA of the CDR3: TGCGCCAGCAGCCGGGACAGGAGCTACGAGCAGTACTTC. It is translated as CASSRDRSYEQYF.

The chain employs TRBV14 and TRBJ1-2; a weak D match, TRBD1 (5 bases). V lost 2 bases and J 6 bases, leaving 19 bases between the germline ends. Per the germline V gene, CDR1 is SGHDN and CDR2 is FVKESK. CDR3 length equals 16 residues. The CDR3: CASSQIKDTLHHGYTF. The CDR3 DNA follows: TGTGCCAGCAGCCAAATCAAGGACACCCTCCATCATGGCTACACCTTC.

This clonotype was recorded many times. This chain links TRBV28 with TRBJ1-1, with TRBD1 matching 7 bases. The V gene's germline CDR1 is MDHEN and CDR2 SYDVKM. The CDR3 extends over 14 amino acids. The V gene end was trimmed by 6 bases and the J gene end by 1 base; junction bases not matched to a gene: 5. CDR3 DNA sequence: TGTGCCAGCAGGTCCGGGACAGCGAACACTGAAGCTTTCTTT. Its protein product is CASRSGTANTEAFF. Looking up the rest from reference TRBV28 and TRBJ1-1 gives the full variable domain: DVKVTQSSRYLVKRTGEKVFLECVQDMDHENMFWYRQDPGLGLRLIYFSYDVKMKEKGDIPEGYSVSREKKERFSLILESASTNQTSMYLCASRSGTANTEAFFGQGTRLTVV.

The chain joins TRBV30 to TRBJ1-5; D gene uncertain. Trimming took off 1 base at V and 0 bases at J, with 7 bases between the two ends. Germline-derived CDR1 and CDR2 are GTSNPN and SVGIG (reference sequence). The CDR3 has 14 residues. CDR3 nucleotides: TGTGCCTGGAGTGCCGCCCGTAGCAATCAGCCCCAGCATTTT. It yields the protein CAWSAARSNQPQHF.

The sample holds a few counts of this clonotype. The V and J genes are TRBV20-1 and TRBJ2-1, with 7 bases lining up with TRBD1. J was trimmed by 3 bases and V by 1 base; bases with no gene match: 3. The CDR3 has 14 amino acids. Germline V gene lookup returns CDR1 DFQATT and CDR2 SNEGSKA (reference sequence). CDR3 DNA sequence: TGCAGTGCTAGAGTAGGGACAGACTACAATGAGCAGTTCTTC. This translates into CSARVGTDYNEQFF.

The J gene is TRBJ2-2, the V gene TRBV20-1, with D possibly being TRBD1 (7 bases). Germline loops: CDR1 DFQATT, CDR2 SNEGSKA (reference sequence). The CDR3 has 15 residues. V lost 5 bases and J 6 bases, leaving 19 bases between the germline ends. The CDR3 coding sequence is TGCAGTGCTCCCCCAGGGGGGTCGGTGGCCGGGGAGCTGTTTTTT. It is translated as CSAPPGGSVAGELFF.

This clonotype appeared many times. The V gene is TRBV4-3, the J gene TRBJ2-2; D might be TRBD2 (6 bases). The germline V gene encodes CDR1 LGHNA and CDR2 YSLEER. This CDR3 contains 15 residues. With 5 bases removed from V and 1 base from J, the gap between germline ends came to 11 bases. The CDR3 nucleotides are TGCGCCAGCAGCACGGACTATCGGAACACCGGGGAGCTGTTTTTT. Amino acids: CASSTDYRNTGELFF.

This clonotype was seen repeatedly, ten times or more. The J gene is TRBJ2-4, the V gene TRBV3-1, with 10 bases identical to TRBD2. V was clipped by 1 base and J by 5 bases; unmatched bases: 5. The CDR3 runs to 16 residues. CDR1 and CDR2 (germline): LGHDT, YNNKEL (reference sequence). The CDR3 DNA sequence: TGTGCCAGCAGCCAAGTATCAGGACTAGCGGAAAACATTCAGTACTTC. As protein: CASSQVSGLAENIQYF.

This chain joins TRBV28 and TRBJ1-2, with unresolved D. Trimming shortened V by 4 bases and J by 12 bases, and 12 bases separated the two germline ends. This CDR3 is built from 11 residues. Germline assignment: CDR1 MDHEN and CDR2 SYDVKM. The CDR3: CASSYSRVHTF. As DNA, the CDR3 is TGTGCCAGCAGTTACTCCCGGGTGCACACCTTC.

The rearrangement joins TRBV20-1 to TRBJ2-3; 11 bases fit TRBD2. V shed 1 base, J shed 5 bases, and the junction held 14 bases outside the gene matches. The CDR3 has 18 residues. Germline V CDR1 and CDR2: DFQATT, SNEGSKA (reference sequence). The CDR3 nucleotides are TGCAGTGCTAGAGCGATCATGGAGCTAGCGGGAGGCGGAGATACGCAGTATTTT. Translating it yields CSARAIMELAGGGDTQYF.